This is a list of T cell receptor beta chains from one sample in a study of OX40 agonist ivuxolimab in advanced cancers. Measured with immunoSEQ multiplex PCR; TCRdb has only the in-frame clones, and not every one. The table records about 67,000 clones, about 85% of them present only once. Sample: CD4+ or CD8+ T cells sorted from blood, taken in a trial of the OX40 agonist ivuxolimab. The receptors stem from an adult with an advanced solid tumor such as melanoma, head and neck, liver or kidney cancer. The CDR3 runs from the conserved cysteine through the conserved F or W. The D gene is left open where the match is weak. Rows give clone size only sometimes, using once, few, many, or a class for an expanded clone.

- TRBD1 13 TRBJ2-1 TRBV6-5 TGTGCCAGCAGAACAGGGGGAGGCGATGAGCAGTTCTTC CASRTGGGDEQFF
- - 14 TRBJ1-2 TRBV6-1 TGTGCCAGCAGTGATTTTACAGCTAACTATGGCTACACCTTC CASSDFTANYGYTF
- - 13 TRBJ1-2 TRBV2 TGTGCCAGCAGCCTGAGTGGGGGCGGAGGCTACACCTTC CASSLSGGGGYTF
- TRBD2 17 TRBJ2-1 TRBV6-1 TGTGCCAGCAGTGAAGGAAGAGAAGCGGGAGCCTACAATGAGCAGTTCTTC CASSEGREAGAYNEQFF
- - 16 TRBJ2-6 TRBV18 TGTGCCAGCTCACCCAACAGGGGGGGTGGGGCCAACGTCCTGACTTTC CASSPNRGGGANVLTF
- TRBD1 13 TRBJ1-4 TRBV28 TGTGCCAGCACCAGACAGGGGGGTGAAAAACTGTTTTTT CASTRQGGEKLFF
few - 13 TRBJ1-1 TRBV2 TGTGCCAGCAGTCTCTTGGAGAACACTGAAGCTTTCTTT CASSLLENTEAFF
- - 15 TRBJ2-7 TRBV7-2 TGTGCCAGCAGCATTGTAGCGGTAGGGTCCTACGAGCAGTACTTC CASSIVAVGSYEQYF
- TRBD1 16 TRBJ2-5 TRBV30 TGTGCCTGGAGTGTACGGGGGACAGGGTTAGGAGAGACCCAGTACTTC CAWSVRGTGLGETQYF
- - 12 TRBJ2-5 TRBV7-3 TGTGCCAGCAGCCAGGGAGGAGAGACCCAGTACTTC CASSQGGETQYF
once TRBD1 14 TRBJ1-1 TRBV5-1 TGCGCCAGCAGCCTCGGACAGGTCCACACTGAAGCTTTCTTT CASSLGQVHTEAFF
- - 15 TRBJ1-5 TRBV6-1 TGTGCCAGCTCGCAGGGCGATTCTAGCAATCAGCCCCAGCATTTT CASSQGDSSNQPQHF
- TRBD1 15 TRBJ2-3 TRBV7-3 TGTGCCAGCAGCCTAGCACAGGGGGCTAGAGATACGCAGTATTTT CASSLAQGARDTQYF
- TRBD1 13 TRBJ2-7 TRBV6-6 TGTGCCACCCCGGGACAGGGGGCGTGGGAGCAGTACTTC CATPGQGAWEQYF
once TRBD1 13 TRBJ1-1 TRBV18 TGTGCCAGCTCAAGGGGGACAGGCACTGAAGCTTTCTTT CASSRGTGTEAFF
- - 12 TRBJ2-1 TRBV5-1 TGCGCCAGCAGCTGGGATAACAATGAGCAGTTCTTC CASSWDNNEQFF
once - 12 TRBJ2-7 TRBV5-1 TGCGCCAGCAGCCCGGACTCCTACGAGCAGTACTTC CASSPDSYEQYF
- TRBD1 15 TRBJ1-5 TRBV7-9 TGTGCCAGCAGCTCCGGGACAGGTAGCAATCAGCCCCAGCATTTT CASSSGTGSNQPQHF
- - 17 TRBJ2-7 TRBV11-3 TGTGCCAGCAGCTTAGTCGACTGGCCTCCTGGATGGTACGAGCAGTACTTC CASSLVDWPPGWYEQYF
once TRBD2 18 TRBJ2-3 TRBV16 TGTGCCAGCAGCCAATGGGGTACGACTAGCGGGAGAACAGATACGCAGTATTTT CASSQWGTTSGRTDTQYF